This is a list of T cell receptor beta chains from one sample in a study of blood T cell repertoires in COVID-19. Sequencing was performed with immunoSEQ multiplex PCR; in TCRdb, only in-frame clones are kept and a portion is missing. The sample contains 290,000 or so clones, roughly 85% of which appear only once. The material sequenced was peripheral blood. Source of these receptors: a man over 45 with active or convalescent COVID-19. Both conserved end residues are part of each CDR3. The D gene is left open where the match is weak. Clone sizes are given selectively: once, few, many, or a class where the clone is expanded.

V	size	D	J	length	DNA	CDR3
TRBV4-3	once	NA	TRBJ2-2	15	TGCGCCAGCAGCCAAGGCGGAGGGATTGACGGGGAGCTGTTTTTT	CASSQGGGIDGELFF
TRBV6-5	NA	TRBD2	TRBJ2-5	15	TGTGCCAGCAGCTTTGGGACTAGCGGGAGAGAGACCCAGTACTTC	CASSFGTSGRETQYF
TRBV5-4	NA	TRBD1	TRBJ2-1	14	TGTGCCAGCAGCTTGGGGGACAGGACAAATGAGCAGTTCTTC	CASSLGDRTNEQFF
TRBV18	NA	NA	TRBJ1-2	13	TGTGCCAGCTCACCCCCAGGGCGAGGTGGCTACACCTTC	CASSPPGRGGYTF
TRBV6-1	NA	NA	TRBJ2-1	17	TGTGCCAGCAGTGATTCTTACAGGGTCCTTCTTTTCAATGAGCAGTTCTTC	CASSDSYRVLLFNEQFF
TRBV6-4	NA	NA	TRBJ1-3	16	TGTGCCAGCAGTGACCCGTCCGGGGGAACTGGAAACACCATATATTTT	CASSDPSGGTGNTIYF
TRBV3-1/TRBV3-2	NA	NA	TRBJ2-1	16	TGTGCCAGCAGCCAAATCGCTCCGGGAGATTACAATGAGCAGTTCTTC	CASSQIAPGDYNEQFF
TRBV6-5	NA	NA	TRBJ2-7	13	TGTGCCAGCAGTACGCGCGGGGCGTTGGGGCAGTACTTC	CASSTRGALGQYF
TRBV30	NA	NA	TRBJ1-6	16	TGTGCCTGGAGTGTTTCGAGGAGCTCCTATAATTCACCCCTCCACTTT	CAWSVSRSSYNSPLHF
TRBV9	NA	NA	TRBJ2-7	14	TGTGCCAGCACCGCTTCGCTGGGGGGACAGGAGCAGTACTTC	CASTASLGGQEQYF